This T cell receptor (beta chain) came from a study of cytomegalovirus exposure and HLA in healthy donors. Study results and caveats: Productive rates of about 90% or about 30% were seen for most TCR beta V segments in an earlier analysis. Cytomegalovirus-associated status was assigned to some 160 TCR beta chains.

The count of this clone is one. Its antigen is still unknown. CDR3 length equals 14 residues. The ends were cut back, 6 bases at V and 4 bases at J, with 14 bases in the middle. Germline loops: CDR1 MNHEY, CDR2 SMNVEV (reference sequence). Amplification used 60 Vbeta primers and 13 Jbeta primers. Assay: immunoSEQ multiplex PCR; the TCRdb copy retains only in-frame clones and omits some. The sample holds about 240,000 clones, 75% to 85% seen once. The chain carries TRBV27 and TRBJ2-3; D possibly corresponds to TRBD2 (5 bases). The sequence was collected from a woman aged 55-70 years in good health and CMV-seropositive. The specimen sequenced was PBMCs. CDR3 region: CASSLALRADTQYF. The CDR3 DNA sequence: TGTGCCAGCAGCCTAGCCCTCAGAGCAGATACGCAGTATTTT.